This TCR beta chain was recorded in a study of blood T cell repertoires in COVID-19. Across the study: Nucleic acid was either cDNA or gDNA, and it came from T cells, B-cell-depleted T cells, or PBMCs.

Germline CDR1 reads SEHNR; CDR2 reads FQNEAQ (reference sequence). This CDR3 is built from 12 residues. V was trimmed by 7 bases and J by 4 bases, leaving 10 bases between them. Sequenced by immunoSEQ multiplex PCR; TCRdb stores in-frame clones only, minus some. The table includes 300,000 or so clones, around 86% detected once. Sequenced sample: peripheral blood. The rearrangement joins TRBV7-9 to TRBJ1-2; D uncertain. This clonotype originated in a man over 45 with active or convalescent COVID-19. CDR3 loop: CASNTGSYGYTF. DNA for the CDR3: TGTGCCAGCAACACCGGGTCCTATGGCTACACCTTC. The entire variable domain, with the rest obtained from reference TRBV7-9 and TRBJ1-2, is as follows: DTGVSQNPRHKITKRGQNVTFRCDPISEHNRLYWYRQTLGQGPEFLTYFQNEAQLEKSRLLSDRFSAERPKGSFSTLEIQRTEQGDSAMYLCASNTGSYGYTFGSGTRLTVV.